Following are 19 T cell receptor beta chains from one sample sequenced in a study of T cells in Graves' hyperthyroidism and ophthalmopathy. Amplified regions were TCR beta CDR3 sequences from RNA transcripts. A set of HTBI primers served as the primers for a first-round RT-PCR of the TCR CDR3. TCRdb called the multiplex PCR reads again in MiXCR, with one record for every CDR3 protein. The table records 600,000 to 650,000 distinct CDR3 sequences, about a fifth of them present only once. What was sequenced was blood. These receptors were taken from a man aged 25 to 40 with Graves' ophthalmopathy.

The V and J genes are TRBV18 and TRBJ2-1; TRBD2 might be the D (6 bases). The CDR3 is made up of 16 amino acids. Trimming removed 3 bases from V and 7 bases from J, with 19 bases in between. Germline V gene data show CDR1 as KGHSH and CDR2 as LQKENI. The CDR3 DNA sequence: TGTGCCAGCTCACCTGGGGAGCGGAGGGGATTTAATGAGCAGTTCTTC. Its translation: CASSPGERRGFNEQFF.

This sequence joins TRBV9 and TRBJ1-4; D is unclear. Germline loops: CDR1 SGDLS, CDR2 YYNGEE. V gave up 4 bases and J gave up 0 bases, with 10 bases separating them. The CDR3 loop spans 15 amino acids. The DNA for the CDR3 is TGTGCCAGCAGCCAAGGGAGTGCAACTAATGAAAAACTGTTTTTT. Translated: CASSQGSATNEKLFF. Together with reference TRBV9 and TRBJ1-4, the CDR3 gives the full variable domain: DSGVTQTPKHLITATGQRVTLRCSPRSGDLSVYWYQQSLDQGLQFLIQYYNGEERAKGNILERFSAQQFPDLHSELNLSSLELGDSALYFCASSQGSATNEKLFFGSGTQLSVL.

This clonotype appeared a few times. The V gene is TRBV6-2 or TRBV6-3, the J gene TRBJ2-1, with 10 positions matching TRBD2. J was trimmed by 8 bases and V by 0 bases; bases with no gene match: 7. The germline V gene encodes CDR1 MNHEY and CDR2 SVGEGT. The CDR3 sequence is 16 residues long. The CDR3 nucleotides are TGTGCCAGCAGTTACTCGCTAGCGGGAGTTGGCGATGAGCAGTTCTTC. Its translation: CASSYSLAGVGDEQFF.

Comment on this clonotype: A read error may explain this, as a much larger clone is one base away. The chain is built from TRBV2 and TRBJ1-1; no clear D gene. V shed 11 bases and J shed 0 bases, with 13 bases lying between them. The CDR3 has 13 amino acids. The germline gives CDR1 SNHLY, CDR2 FYNNEI. CDR3 DNA: TGTGCCGGCAACCGAAACATGAACACTGAAGCTTTCTTT. Protein sequence: CAGNRNMNTEAFF. The variable domain in full, with the rest retrieved from reference TRBV2 and TRBJ1-1, is EPEVTQTPSHQVTQMGQEVILRCVPISNHLYFYWYRQILGQKVEFLVSFYNNEISEKSEIFDDQFSVERPDGSNFTLKIRSTKLEDSAMYFCAGNRNMNTEAFFGQGTRLTVV.

This clonotype has only a few counts. Mismatch with germline at one junction end may stem from a read error. V gene TRBV12-3 or TRBV12-4 combines with J gene TRBJ2-3; D not certain. This CDR3 contains 13 residues. CDR3 sequence: CATSDSTPGTQYF. DNA of the CDR3: TGTGCCACCAGTGATTCGACTCCGGGTACGCAGTATTTT.

V is TRBV4-3 and J is TRBJ2-5, with a weak D call TRBD2 (5 bases). This CDR3 spans 13 amino acids. The germline V and J ends were trimmed by 0 bases and 4 bases, with 6 bases remaining between them. Germline V CDR1 and CDR2: LGHNA, YSLEER. CDR3 DNA sequence: TGCGCCAGCAGCCAAGATGAGGGAGAGACCCAGTACTTC. It codes for CASSQDEGETQYF.

This clonotype was counted a few times. The rearrangement joins TRBV24-1 to TRBJ2-1; 13 positions match TRBD2. Germline CDR1 and CDR2: KGHDR and SFDVKD. After removal of 4 bases from V and 9 bases from J, the junction contained 8 bases not matched to a gene. This CDR3 comprises 16 residues. CDR3 sequence reads: CATSDPTSGRAGEQFF. CDR3 nucleotides: TGTGCCACCAGTGACCCCACTAGCGGGAGGGCCGGTGAGCAGTTCTTC.

There are a few counts of this clonotype. V is TRBV5-1 and J is TRBJ2-7, with 10 positions matching TRBD2. After removal of 7 bases from V and 2 bases from J, the junction contained 12 bases not matched to a gene. This CDR3 spans 16 amino acids. The germline CDR1 and CDR2 sequences are SGHRS and YFSETQ. CDR3 bases: TGCGCCAGCGGGTACGAAGGGACTAGCGACCCCTACGAGCAGTACTTC. Amino acid sequence: CASGYEGTSDPYEQYF.

This clonotype was found many times. V usage is TRBV28 and J usage is TRBJ2-7; 8 bases line up with TRBD2. V was pared by 6 bases and J by 4 bases, with 8 bases of the junction left unmatched. CDR3 length equals 14 residues. Germline lookup yields CDR1 MDHEN and CDR2 SYDVKM. CDR3 loop: CASSPALAGYEQYF. In DNA, the CDR3 is TGTGCCAGCAGCCCCGCGCTAGCGGGTTACGAGCAGTACTTC.

This clonotype was found a few times. This chain joins TRBV20-1 and TRBJ1-1; D unclear. The CDR3 consists of 13 residues. The germline gives CDR1 DFQATT, CDR2 SNEGSKA (reference sequence). V lost 3 bases, J lost 2 bases, and 10 bases lay in between. This CDR3 is CSASHGGNTEAFF. The CDR3 bases are TGCAGTGCTAGCCACGGCGGAAACACTGAAGCTTTCTTT.

The rearrangement links TRBV20-1 to TRBJ2-3; no definite D call. V was pared by 3 bases and J by 0 bases, with 10 bases between. Germline CDR1 reads DFQATT; CDR2 reads SNEGSKA (reference sequence). CDR3 size: 14 residues. The CDR3 spells CSARLRTSTDTQYF. The CDR3 region has the DNA TGCAGTGCTAGGCTCCGAACTAGCACAGATACGCAGTATTTT.

In this sample, this clonotype turned up many times. An end of the junction does not agree with germline; a read error may underlie this. The rearrangement uses TRBV19 and TRBJ2-2; TRBD2 might be the D (5 bases). The CDR3 totals 15 residues. Germline V lookup: CDR1 LNHDA, CDR2 SQIVND (reference sequence). The CDR3 spells CASSTSGANTGELFF. Written as DNA, the CDR3 is TGTGCCAGCAGTACGAGCGGAGCAAACACCGGGGAGCTGTTTTTT.

This clonotype has a handful of counts. V gene TRBV12-3 or TRBV12-4 combines with J gene TRBJ1-5; no definite D call. CDR3 size: 14 residues. Trimming took off 7 bases at V and 7 bases at J, with 17 bases between the two ends. CDR3 nucleotide sequence: TGTGCCAGCACCCCGACCGGGTCAAGACAGCCCCAGCATTTT. Its protein product is CASTPTGSRQPQHF.

This clonotype has only a few counts. The chain recombines TRBV20-1 with TRBJ2-7; maybe TRBD2 (6 bases). In germline, CDR1 is DFQATT, CDR2 SNEGSKA (reference sequence). The germline V and J ends were trimmed by 4 bases and 0 bases, with 19 bases remaining between them. The CDR3 totals 16 residues. The CDR3 sequence: CSATREVGLSSYEQYF. CDR3 DNA sequence: TGCAGTGCTACCAGGGAGGTCGGCCTTAGCTCCTACGAGCAGTACTTC.

This clonotype was counted a few times. J is TRBJ2-5 and V is TRBV20-1; the match to TRBD2 covers 7 bases. This CDR3 comprises 15 residues. Trimming removed 0 bases from V and 7 bases from J; junction bases left unmatched: 11. Germline loops: CDR1 DFQATT, CDR2 SNEGSKA (reference sequence). This CDR3 is CSAREALREYGTQYF. The CDR3 DNA reads TGCAGTGCTAGAGAAGCCTTGCGGGAGTATGGGACCCAGTACTTC.

In this sample, this clonotype turned up a few times. The rearrangement links TRBV6-1 to TRBJ1-5; 7 bases fit TRBD1. This CDR3 is 15 amino acids long. The V gene's germline CDR1 is MNHNS and CDR2 SASEGT. Germline trimming cut 6 bases from V and 4 bases from J; bases unmatched to any gene: 9. The CDR3 here is CASSDRQGGNQPQHF. CDR3 DNA: TGTGCCAGCAGCGATAGACAGGGTGGGAATCAGCCCCAGCATTTT.

This clonotype was observed a few times. The genes are TRBV27 and TRBJ2-7; D unresolved. V gave up 6 bases and J gave up 6 bases, with 18 bases separating them. Germline V CDR1 and CDR2: MNHEY, SMNVEV (reference sequence). This CDR3 comprises 14 residues. The CDR3 is CASSPRISVAEQYF. The CDR3 nucleotides are TGTGCCAGCAGCCCTCGAATATCCGTAGCCGAGCAGTACTTC.

The table lists this clonotype with a few counts. The V call is TRBV30, the J call TRBJ2-1; D not certain. CDR1 GTSNPN and CDR2 SVGIG come from the germline V gene (reference sequence). This CDR3 contains 13 residues. Trimming removed 0 bases from V and 10 bases from J, with 13 bases in between. CDR3 residues: CAWSVSAFGEQFF. In DNA, the CDR3 is TGTGCCTGGAGTGTGAGCGCCTTCGGGGAGCAGTTCTTC. Full variable domain (outside the CDR3, taken from reference TRBV30 and TRBJ2-1): SQTIHQWPATLVQPVGSPLSLECTVEGTSNPNLYWYRQAAGRGLQLLFYSVGIGQISSEVPQNLSASRPQDRQFILSSKKLLLSDSGFYLCAWSVSAFGEQFFGPGTRLTVL.

The chain joins TRBV6-2 or TRBV6-3 to TRBJ1-2, with a tentative D call TRBD1 (5 bases). V dropped 2 bases and J dropped 7 bases, with 26 bases sitting between them. Germline assignment: CDR1 MNHEY and CDR2 SVGEGT. The CDR3 totals 18 residues. In nucleotides, the CDR3 is TGTGCCAGCAGTTACGACCGTGTGACAGCGTCATCCGACTGTGGCTACACCTTC. Protein sequence: CASSYDRVTASSDCGYTF.